The TCR beta chain described here comes from a study of blood T cell repertoires in COVID-19. V lost 5 bases and J lost 1, with 4 bases in between. This CDR3 is 12 amino acids long. This clone was recorded a few times. Assay used: immunoSEQ multiplex PCR; TCRdb lists only in-frame clones, some missing. This table holds roughly 260,000 clones, roughly three quarters found once. Input material: peripheral blood. This chain connects TRBV12-3 or TRBV12-4 to TRBJ2-3, with D uncertain. The receptor was isolated from a woman aged 40 to 50 with active or convalescent COVID-19. In nucleotides, the CDR3 is TGTGCCAGCAGTCGGGGCACAGATACGCAGTATTTT. Its protein product is CASSRGTDTQYF.